The 6 T cell receptor beta chains below all came from one sample that was sequenced in a study of regulatory T cells in long-lasting Graves disease (dated by TCRdb to about 2021). Read against the paper, the sample's time point label means: newly diagnosed GD, antithyroid drugs for less than 3 months. For both TCR sequencing and RNA sequencing, RNA was extracted from PBMCs in TRIzol. Library preparation was by multiplex PCR. Sequencer: Illumina HiSeq 4000. CDR3 regions were amplified by Arm-PCR with iRepertoire HTBI primers to construct TCR beta libraries. TCRdb passed the public sequencing reads through fastp at Q25 and MiXCR, retaining productive beta sequences. Duplicate CDR3 protein sequences are folded into a single record with the most common DNA and genes. The sample table contains 400,000 to 450,000 distinct CDR3 sequences; only one count was recorded for about 17% of them. The leading ten clones occupy about 10% of the sample.

This sample also belongs to another study, concerning T cells in Graves' hyperthyroidism and ophthalmopathy.

This material consisted of peripheral blood mononuclear cells (PBMCs), taken at new diagnosis, from a patient treated with antithyroid drugs. The receptors originated from a woman aged 25 to 45 with Graves disease. Donor details come from another sample of the same person, matched by shared clones.

This clonotype was found many times. V gene TRBV6-1 combines with J gene TRBJ2-5; D unclear. The CDR3 has 17 residues. The germline V gene encodes CDR1 MNHNS and CDR2 SASEGT. V was pared by 0 bases and J by 3 bases, with 17 bases between. The CDR3 nucleotides are TGTGCCAGCAGTGAAGCAGTCAACAGTGTGGTGGAAGAGACCCAGTACTTC. This gives the protein CASSEAVNSVVEETQYF.

In regard to this clonotype: Since a much larger clone is just one base distant, this may be a read error. The V gene is TRBV15, the J gene TRBJ1-1; 7 nucleotides agree with TRBD1. Germline values: CDR1 LNHNV, CDR2 YYDKDF (reference sequence). This CDR3 spans 16 amino acids. The CDR3 DNA is TGTGCCACCAGCAGACCTCGACAGGGACAGAACCCTGAAGCTTTCTTT. Its translation is CATSRPRQGQNPEAFF.

This clonotype showed up just once. This chain connects TRBV2 to TRBJ2-1, with D perhaps assigned TRBD1 or TRBD2 (5 bases each). The ends were cut back, 5 bases at V and 5 bases at J, with 22 bases in the middle. The CDR3 contains 17 residues. Germline V gene data show CDR1 as SNHLY and CDR2 as FYNNEI. CDR3 loop: CASSLATEPSPHNEQFF. Written as DNA, the CDR3 is TGTGCCAGCAGTTTGGCGACAGAGCCTAGCCCTCACAATGAGCAGTTCTTC.

The V and J genes are TRBV5-6 and TRBJ1-5; 11 nucleotides line up with TRBD1. This CDR3 comprises 15 residues. V shed 2 bases, J shed 6 bases, and the junction held 4 bases outside the gene matches. Germline V gives CDR1 SGHDT, CDR2 YYEEEE. The CDR3 DNA follows: TGTGCCAGCAGCTTTGGGACAGGGGGAAGTCAGCCCCAGCATTTT. Protein: CASSFGTGGSQPQHF.

J is TRBJ2-1 and V is TRBV7-9; D could derive from TRBD1 or TRBD2 (6 bases each). Germline V gene sequence: CDR1 SEHNR, CDR2 FQNEAQ (reference sequence). V was cut by 3 bases and J by 2 bases, with 11 bases left in between. This CDR3 spans 15 amino acids. The CDR3 reads CASSFWGATYNEQFF. The CDR3, as DNA: TGTGCCAGCAGCTTTTGGGGGGCAACCTACAATGAGCAGTTCTTC.

This clonotype has just a few counts. The gene calls are TRBV4-2 and TRBJ2-1; the match to TRBD2 covers 11 bases. CDR3 length equals 16 residues. V dropped 1 base and J dropped 4; count of bases not matched to a gene: 3. Per germline, CDR1 LGHNA and CDR2 YNFKEQ. CDR3 nucleotides: TGTGCCAGCAGCCAAGCCCCTAGCGGGGGGTACAATGAGCAGTTCTTC. Its protein product is CASSQAPSGGYNEQFF.